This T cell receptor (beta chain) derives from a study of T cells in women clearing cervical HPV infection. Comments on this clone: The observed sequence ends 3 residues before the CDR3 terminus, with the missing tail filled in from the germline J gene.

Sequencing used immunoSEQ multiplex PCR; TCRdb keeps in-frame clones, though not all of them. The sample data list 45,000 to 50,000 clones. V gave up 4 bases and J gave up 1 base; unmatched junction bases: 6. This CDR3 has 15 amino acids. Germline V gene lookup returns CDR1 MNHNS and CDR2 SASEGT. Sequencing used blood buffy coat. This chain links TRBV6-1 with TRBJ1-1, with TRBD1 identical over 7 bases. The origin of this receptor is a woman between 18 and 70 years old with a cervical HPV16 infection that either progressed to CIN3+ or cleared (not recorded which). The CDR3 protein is CASSAAGQPNTEAFF. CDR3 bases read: TGTGCCAGCAGTGCTGCGGGACAGCCGAACACTGAA.